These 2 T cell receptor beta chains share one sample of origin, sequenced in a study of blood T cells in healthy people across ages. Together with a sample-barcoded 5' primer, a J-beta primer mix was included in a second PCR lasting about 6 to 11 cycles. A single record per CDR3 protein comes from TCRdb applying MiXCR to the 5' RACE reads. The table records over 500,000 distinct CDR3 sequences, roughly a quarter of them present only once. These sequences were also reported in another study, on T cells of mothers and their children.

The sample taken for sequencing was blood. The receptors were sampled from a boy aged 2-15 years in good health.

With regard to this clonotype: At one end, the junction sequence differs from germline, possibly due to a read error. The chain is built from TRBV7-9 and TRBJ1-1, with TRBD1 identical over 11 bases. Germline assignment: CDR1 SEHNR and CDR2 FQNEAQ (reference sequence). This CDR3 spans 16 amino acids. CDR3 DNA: TGTACCAGCAGCCGGGGACAGGGGGACATGAACACTGAAGCTTTCTTT. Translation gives CTSSRGQGDMNTEAFF.

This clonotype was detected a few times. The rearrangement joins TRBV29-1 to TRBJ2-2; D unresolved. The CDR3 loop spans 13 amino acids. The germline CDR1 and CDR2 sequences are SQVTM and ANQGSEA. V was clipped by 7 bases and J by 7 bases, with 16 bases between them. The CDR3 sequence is CSAYPAPGGELFF. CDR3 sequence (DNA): TGCAGCGCTTATCCCGCCCCCGGCGGGGAGCTGTTTTTT.